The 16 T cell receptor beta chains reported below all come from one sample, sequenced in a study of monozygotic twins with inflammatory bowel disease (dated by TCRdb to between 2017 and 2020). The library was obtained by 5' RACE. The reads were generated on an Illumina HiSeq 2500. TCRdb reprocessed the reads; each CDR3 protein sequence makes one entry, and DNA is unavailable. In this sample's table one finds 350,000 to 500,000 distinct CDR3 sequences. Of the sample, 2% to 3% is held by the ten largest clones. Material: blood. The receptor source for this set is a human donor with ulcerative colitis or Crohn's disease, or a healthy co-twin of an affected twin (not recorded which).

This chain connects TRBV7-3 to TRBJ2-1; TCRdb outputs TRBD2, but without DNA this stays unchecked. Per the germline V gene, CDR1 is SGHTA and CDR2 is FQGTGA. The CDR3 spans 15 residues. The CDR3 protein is CASSLLSGGAGEQFF.

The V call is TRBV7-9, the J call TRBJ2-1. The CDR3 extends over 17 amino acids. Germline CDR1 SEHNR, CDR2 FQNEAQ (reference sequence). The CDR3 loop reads CASSLGAGIGLHNEQFF.

Here the CDR3 reads CSVVATADSNQPQHF. The chain employs TRBV29-1 and TRBJ1-5. Germline V gene lookup returns CDR1 SQVTM and CDR2 ANQGSEA. This CDR3 spans 15 amino acids.

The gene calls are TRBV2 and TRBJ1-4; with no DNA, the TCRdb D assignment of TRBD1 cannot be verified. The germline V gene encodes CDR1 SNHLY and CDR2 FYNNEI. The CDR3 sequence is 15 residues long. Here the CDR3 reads CASKPGTPTNEKLFF.

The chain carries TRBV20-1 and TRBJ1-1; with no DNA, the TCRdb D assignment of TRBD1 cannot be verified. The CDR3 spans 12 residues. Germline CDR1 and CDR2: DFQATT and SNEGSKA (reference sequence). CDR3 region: CSAGQINTEAFF.

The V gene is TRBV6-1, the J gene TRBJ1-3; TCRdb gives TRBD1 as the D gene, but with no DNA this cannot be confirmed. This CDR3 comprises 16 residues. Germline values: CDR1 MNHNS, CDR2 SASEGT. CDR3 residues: CASIPDRPSSGNTIYF.

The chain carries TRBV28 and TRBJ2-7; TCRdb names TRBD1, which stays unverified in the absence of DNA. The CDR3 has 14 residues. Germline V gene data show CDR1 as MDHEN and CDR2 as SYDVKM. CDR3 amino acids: CASSSPGITYEQYF.

The CDR3 reads CASSGLAGRQFF. V is TRBV6-4 and J is TRBJ2-1; TCRdb's D gene call, TRBD2, goes unchecked for lack of DNA. CDR3 length: 12 residues. Germline loops: CDR1 MRHNA, CDR2 SNTAGT.

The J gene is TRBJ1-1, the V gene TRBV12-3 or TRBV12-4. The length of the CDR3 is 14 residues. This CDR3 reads CASSPSTMNTEAFF.

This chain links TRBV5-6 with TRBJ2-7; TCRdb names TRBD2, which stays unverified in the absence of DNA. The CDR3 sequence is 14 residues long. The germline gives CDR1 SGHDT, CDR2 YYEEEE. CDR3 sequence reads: CASRRASGSYEQYF.

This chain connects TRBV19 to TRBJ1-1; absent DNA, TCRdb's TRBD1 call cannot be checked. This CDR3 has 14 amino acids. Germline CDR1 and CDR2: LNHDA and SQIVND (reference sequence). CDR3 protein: CASSAGQLTGEAFF.

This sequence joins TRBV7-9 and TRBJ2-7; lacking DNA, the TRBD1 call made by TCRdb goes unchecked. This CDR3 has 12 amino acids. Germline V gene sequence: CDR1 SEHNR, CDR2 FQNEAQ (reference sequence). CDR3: CASSFGAEEQYF.

CDR3 region: CASSPGANLVYNEQFF. V and J are TRBV18 and TRBJ2-1; the D call of TRBD1 rests on TCRdb alone, since no DNA is present to check it. Germline CDR1 is KGHSH and CDR2 is LQKENI. This CDR3 is built from 16 residues.

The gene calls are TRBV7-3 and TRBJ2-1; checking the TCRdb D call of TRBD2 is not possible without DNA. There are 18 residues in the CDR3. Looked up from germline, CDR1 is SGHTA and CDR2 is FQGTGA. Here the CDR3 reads CASSPLGTSGGLRNEQFF.

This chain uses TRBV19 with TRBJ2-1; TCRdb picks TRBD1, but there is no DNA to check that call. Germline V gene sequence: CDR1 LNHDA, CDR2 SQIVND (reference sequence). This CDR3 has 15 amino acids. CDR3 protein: CASSNAPLVGREQFF.

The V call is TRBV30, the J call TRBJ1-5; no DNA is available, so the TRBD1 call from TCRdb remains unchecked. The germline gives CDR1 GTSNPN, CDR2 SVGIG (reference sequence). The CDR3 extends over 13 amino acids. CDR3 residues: CAWGQGGRQPQHF.